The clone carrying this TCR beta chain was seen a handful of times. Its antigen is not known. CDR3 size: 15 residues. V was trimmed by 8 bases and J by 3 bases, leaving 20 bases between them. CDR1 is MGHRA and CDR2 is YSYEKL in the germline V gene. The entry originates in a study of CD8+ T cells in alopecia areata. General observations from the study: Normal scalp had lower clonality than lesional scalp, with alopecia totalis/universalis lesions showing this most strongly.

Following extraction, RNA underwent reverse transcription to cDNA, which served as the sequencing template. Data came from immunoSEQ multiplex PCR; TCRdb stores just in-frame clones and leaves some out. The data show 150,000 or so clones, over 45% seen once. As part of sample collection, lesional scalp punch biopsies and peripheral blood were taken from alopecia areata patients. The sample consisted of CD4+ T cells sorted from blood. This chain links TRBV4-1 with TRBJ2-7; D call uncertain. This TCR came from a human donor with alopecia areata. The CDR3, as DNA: TGCGCCAGCCGAAGGGTCTTCGACTTGAACTACGAGCAGTACTTC. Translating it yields CASRRVFDLNYEQYF.